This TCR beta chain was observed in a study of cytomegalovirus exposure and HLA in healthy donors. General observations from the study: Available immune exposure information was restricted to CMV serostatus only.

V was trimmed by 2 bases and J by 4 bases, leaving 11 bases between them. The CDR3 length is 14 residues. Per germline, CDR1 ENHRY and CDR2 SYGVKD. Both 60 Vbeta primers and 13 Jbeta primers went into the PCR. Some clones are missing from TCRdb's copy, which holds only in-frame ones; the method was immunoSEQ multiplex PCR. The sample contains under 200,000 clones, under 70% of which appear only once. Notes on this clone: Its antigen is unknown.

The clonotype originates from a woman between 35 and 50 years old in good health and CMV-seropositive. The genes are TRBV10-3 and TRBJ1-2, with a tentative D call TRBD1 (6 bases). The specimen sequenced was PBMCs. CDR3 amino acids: CAISETTGIYGYTF. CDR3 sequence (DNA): TGTGCCATCAGTGAGACCACAGGGATCTATGGCTACACCTTC.